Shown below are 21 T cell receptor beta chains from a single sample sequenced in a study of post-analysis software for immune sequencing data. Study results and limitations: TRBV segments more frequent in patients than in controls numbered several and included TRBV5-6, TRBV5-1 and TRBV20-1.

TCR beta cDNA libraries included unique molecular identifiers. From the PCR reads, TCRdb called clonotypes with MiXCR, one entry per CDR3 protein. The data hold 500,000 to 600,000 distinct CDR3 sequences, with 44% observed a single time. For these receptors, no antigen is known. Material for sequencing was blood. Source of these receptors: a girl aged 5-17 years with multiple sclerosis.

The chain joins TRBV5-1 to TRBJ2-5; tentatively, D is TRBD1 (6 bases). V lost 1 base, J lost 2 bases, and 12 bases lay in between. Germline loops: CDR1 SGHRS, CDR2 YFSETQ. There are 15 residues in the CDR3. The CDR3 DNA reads TGCGCCAGCAGCTTGCTGTCAGGGGAACAAGAGACCCAGTACTTC. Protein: CASSLLSGEQETQYF. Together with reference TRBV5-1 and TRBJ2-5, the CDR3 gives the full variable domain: KAGVTQTPRYLIKTRGQQVTLSCSPISGHRSVSWYQQTPGQGLQFLFEYFSETQRNKGNFPGRFSGRQFSNSRSEMNVSTLELGDSALYLCASSLLSGEQETQYFGPGTRLLVL.

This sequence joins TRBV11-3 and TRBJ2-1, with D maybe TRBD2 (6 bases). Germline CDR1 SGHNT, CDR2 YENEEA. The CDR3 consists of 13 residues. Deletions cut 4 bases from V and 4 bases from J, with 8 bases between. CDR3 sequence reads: CASSWAGYNEQFF. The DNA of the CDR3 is TGTGCCAGCAGCTGGGCGGGGTACAATGAGCAGTTCTTC.

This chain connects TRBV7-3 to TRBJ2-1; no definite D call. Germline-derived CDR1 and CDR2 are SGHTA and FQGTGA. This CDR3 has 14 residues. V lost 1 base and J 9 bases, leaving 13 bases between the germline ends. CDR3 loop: CASSLMSYGSEQFF. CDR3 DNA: TGTGCCAGCAGCTTAATGAGCTATGGTAGTGAGCAGTTCTTC.

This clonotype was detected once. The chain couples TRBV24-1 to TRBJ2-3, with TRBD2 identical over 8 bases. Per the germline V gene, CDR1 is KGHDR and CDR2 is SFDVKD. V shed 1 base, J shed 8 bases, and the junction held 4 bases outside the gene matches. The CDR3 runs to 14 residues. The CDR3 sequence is CATSDLAAGVTQYF. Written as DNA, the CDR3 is TGTGCCACCAGTGATTTAGCAGCGGGAGTTACGCAGTATTTT.

CDR3 sequence (DNA): TGCGCCAGCAGCCAAGTTGGCACTCCCTACGAGCAGTACTTC. Protein sequence: CASSQVGTPYEQYF. This chain links TRBV4-1 with TRBJ2-7, with no clear D. V lost 1 base and J 2 bases, leaving 9 bases between the germline ends. The CDR3 is 14 amino acids. Germline assignment: CDR1 MGHRA and CDR2 YSYEKL.

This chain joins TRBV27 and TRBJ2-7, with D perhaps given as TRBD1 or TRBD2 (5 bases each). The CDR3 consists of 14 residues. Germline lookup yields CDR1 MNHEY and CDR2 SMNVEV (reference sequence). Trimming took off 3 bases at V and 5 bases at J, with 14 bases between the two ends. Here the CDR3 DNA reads TGTGCCAGCAGTTTCCAGGGTGAGGGGAACGAGCAGTACTTC. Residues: CASSFQGEGNEQYF.

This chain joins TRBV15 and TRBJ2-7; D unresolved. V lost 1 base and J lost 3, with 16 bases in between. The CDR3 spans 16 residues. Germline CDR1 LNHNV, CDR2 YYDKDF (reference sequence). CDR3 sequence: CATSRARTVDGYEQYF. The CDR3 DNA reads TGTGCCACCAGCAGAGCCCGAACGGTAGACGGCTACGAGCAGTACTTC.

DNA for the CDR3: TGTGCCAGCAGTACCGGGACAGGGGTCGACGAGCAGTACTTC. This translates into CASSTGTGVDEQYF. The V gene is TRBV12-3 or TRBV12-4, the J gene TRBJ2-5; 10 bases are a match to TRBD1. The DNA matches TRBJ2-7 better at its end, which makes the J call doubtful. The CDR3 length is 14 residues.

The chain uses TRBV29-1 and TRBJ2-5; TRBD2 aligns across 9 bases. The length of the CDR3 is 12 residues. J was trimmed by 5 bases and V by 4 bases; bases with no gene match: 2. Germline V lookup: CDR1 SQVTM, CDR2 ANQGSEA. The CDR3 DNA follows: TGCAGCGTTGGAACTAGCGGGGAGACCCAGTACTTC. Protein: CSVGTSGETQYF.

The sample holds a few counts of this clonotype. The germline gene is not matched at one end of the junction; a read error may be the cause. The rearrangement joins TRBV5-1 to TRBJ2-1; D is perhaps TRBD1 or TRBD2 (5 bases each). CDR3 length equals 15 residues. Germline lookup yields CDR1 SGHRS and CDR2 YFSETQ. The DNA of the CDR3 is TGCGCCAGTAGCTTCCCAGGGAGTCGGGCGAATGAGCAGTTCTTC. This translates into CASSFPGSRANEQFF.

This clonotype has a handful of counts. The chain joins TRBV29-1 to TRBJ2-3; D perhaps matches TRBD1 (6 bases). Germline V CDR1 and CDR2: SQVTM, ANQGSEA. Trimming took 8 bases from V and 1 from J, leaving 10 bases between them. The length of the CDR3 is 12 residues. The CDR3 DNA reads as TGCAGCACGGACAGAGGCACAGATACGCAGTATTTT. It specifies CSTDRGTDTQYF.

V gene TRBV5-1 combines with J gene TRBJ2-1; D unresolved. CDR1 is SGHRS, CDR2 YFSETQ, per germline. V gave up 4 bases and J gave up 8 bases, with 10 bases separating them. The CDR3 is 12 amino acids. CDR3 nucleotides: TGCGCCAGCAGCCAAAGTATGTATGAGCAGTTCTTC. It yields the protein CASSQSMYEQFF.

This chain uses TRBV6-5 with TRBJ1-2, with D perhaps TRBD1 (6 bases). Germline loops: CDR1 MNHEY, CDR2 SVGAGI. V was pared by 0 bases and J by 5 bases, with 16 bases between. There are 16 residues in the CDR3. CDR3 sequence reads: CASSYSRPRGWYGYTF. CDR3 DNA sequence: TGTGCCAGCAGTTACTCGAGACCCAGGGGCTGGTATGGCTACACCTTC.

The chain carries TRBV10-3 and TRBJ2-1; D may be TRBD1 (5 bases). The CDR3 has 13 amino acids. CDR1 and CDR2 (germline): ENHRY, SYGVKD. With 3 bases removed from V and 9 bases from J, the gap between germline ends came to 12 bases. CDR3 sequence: CAISDRVLGEQFF. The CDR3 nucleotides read TGTGCCATCAGTGACAGGGTCTTAGGTGAGCAGTTCTTC.

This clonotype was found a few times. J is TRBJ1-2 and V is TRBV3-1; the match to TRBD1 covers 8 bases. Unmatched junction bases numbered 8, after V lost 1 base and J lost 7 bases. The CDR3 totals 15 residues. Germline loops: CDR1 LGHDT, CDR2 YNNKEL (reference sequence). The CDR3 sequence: CASSQVGTGRGGYTF. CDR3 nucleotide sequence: TGTGCCAGCAGCCAAGTTGGGACAGGCCGTGGTGGCTACACCTTC.

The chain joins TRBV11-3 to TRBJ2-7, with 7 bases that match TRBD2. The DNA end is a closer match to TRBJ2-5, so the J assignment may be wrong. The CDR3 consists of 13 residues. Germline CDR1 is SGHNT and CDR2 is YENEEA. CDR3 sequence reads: CASSPSGAETQYF. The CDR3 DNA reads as TGTGCCAGCAGTCCCAGCGGGGCAGAGACCCAGTACTTC.

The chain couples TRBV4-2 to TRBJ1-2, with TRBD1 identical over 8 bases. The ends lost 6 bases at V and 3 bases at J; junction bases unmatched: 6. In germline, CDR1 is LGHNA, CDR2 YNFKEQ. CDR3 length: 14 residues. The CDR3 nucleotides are TGTGCCAGCAGTCCACAGGGGGTCTACTATGGCTACACCTTC. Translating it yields CASSPQGVYYGYTF.

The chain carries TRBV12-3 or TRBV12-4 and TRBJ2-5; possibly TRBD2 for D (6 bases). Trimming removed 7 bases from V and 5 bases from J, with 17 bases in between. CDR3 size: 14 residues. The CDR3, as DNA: TGTGCCAGCAACATAGGGCTGGAGGGGGAGACCCAGTACTTC. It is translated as CASNIGLEGETQYF.

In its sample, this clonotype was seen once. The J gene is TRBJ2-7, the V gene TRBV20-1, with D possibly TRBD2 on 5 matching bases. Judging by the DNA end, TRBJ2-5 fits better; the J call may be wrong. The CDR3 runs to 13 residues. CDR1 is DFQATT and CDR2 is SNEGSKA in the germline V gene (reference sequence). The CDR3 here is CSASRTRQETQYF. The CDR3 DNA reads TGCAGTGCTTCTAGGACTCGCCAAGAGACCCAGTACTTC.

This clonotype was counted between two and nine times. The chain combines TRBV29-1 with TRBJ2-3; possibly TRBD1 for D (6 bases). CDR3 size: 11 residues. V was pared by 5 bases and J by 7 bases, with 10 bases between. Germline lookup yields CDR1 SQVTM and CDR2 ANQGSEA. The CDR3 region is CSVPRGYTQYF. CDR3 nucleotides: TGCAGCGTTCCCAGGGGTTATACGCAGTATTTT.

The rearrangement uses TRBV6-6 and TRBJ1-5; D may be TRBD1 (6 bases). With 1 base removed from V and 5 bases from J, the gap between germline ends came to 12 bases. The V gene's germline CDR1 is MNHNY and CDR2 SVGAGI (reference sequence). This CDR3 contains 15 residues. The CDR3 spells CASSYLGGPDQPQHF. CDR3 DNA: TGTGCCAGCAGTTACTTGGGGGGCCCTGATCAGCCCCAGCATTTT.